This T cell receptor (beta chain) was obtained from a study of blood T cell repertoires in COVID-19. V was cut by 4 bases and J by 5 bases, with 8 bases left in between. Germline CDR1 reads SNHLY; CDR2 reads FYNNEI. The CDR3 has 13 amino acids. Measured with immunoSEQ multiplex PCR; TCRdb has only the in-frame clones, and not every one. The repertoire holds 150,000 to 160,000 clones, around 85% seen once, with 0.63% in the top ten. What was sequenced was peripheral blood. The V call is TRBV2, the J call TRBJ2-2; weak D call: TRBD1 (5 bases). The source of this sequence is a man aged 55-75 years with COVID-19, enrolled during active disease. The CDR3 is CASSAQGTGELFF. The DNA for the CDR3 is TGTGCCAGCAGTGCTCAGGGAACCGGGGAGCTGTTTTTT.